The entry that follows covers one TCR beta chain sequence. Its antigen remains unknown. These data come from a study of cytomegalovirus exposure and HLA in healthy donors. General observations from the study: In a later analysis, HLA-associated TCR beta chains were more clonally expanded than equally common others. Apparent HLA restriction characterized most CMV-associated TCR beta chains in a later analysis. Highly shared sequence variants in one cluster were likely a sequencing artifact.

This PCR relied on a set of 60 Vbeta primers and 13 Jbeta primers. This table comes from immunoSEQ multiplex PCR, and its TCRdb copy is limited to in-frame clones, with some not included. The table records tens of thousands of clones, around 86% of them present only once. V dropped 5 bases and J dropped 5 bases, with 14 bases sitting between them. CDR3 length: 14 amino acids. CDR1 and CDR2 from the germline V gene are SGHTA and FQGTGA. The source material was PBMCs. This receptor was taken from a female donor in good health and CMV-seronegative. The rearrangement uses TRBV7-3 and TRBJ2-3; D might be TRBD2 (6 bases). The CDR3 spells CASSPGVPVDTQYF. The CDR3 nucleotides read TGTGCCAGCAGCCCGGGGGTCCCCGTAGATACGCAGTATTTT. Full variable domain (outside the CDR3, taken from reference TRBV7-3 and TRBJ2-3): GAGVSQTPSNKVTEKGKYVELRCDPISGHTALYWYRQSLGQGPEFLIYFQGTGAADDSGLPNDRFFAVRPEGSVSTLKIQRTERGDSAVYLCASSPGVPVDTQYFGPGTRLTVL.